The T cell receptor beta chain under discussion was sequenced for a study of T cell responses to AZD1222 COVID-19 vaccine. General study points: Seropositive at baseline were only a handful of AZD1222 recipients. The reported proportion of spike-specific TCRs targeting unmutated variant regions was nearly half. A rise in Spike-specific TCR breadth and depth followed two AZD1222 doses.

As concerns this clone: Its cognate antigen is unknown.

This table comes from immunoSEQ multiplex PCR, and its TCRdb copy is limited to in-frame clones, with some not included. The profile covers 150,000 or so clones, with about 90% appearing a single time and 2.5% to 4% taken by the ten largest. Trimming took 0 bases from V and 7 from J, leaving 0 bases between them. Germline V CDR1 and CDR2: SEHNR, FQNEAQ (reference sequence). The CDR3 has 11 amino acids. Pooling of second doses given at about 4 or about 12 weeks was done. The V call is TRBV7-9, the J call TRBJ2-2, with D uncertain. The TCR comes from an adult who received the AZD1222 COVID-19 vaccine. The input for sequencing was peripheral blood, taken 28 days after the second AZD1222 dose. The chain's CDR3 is CASSLAGELFF. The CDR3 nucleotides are TGTGCCAGCAGCTTAGCCGGGGAGCTGTTTTTT. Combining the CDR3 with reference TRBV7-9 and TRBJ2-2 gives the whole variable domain DTGVSQNPRHKITKRGQNVTFRCDPISEHNRLYWYRQTLGQGPEFLTYFQNEAQLEKSRLLSDRFSAERPKGSFSTLEIQRTEQGDSAMYLCASSLAGELFFGEGSRLTVL.